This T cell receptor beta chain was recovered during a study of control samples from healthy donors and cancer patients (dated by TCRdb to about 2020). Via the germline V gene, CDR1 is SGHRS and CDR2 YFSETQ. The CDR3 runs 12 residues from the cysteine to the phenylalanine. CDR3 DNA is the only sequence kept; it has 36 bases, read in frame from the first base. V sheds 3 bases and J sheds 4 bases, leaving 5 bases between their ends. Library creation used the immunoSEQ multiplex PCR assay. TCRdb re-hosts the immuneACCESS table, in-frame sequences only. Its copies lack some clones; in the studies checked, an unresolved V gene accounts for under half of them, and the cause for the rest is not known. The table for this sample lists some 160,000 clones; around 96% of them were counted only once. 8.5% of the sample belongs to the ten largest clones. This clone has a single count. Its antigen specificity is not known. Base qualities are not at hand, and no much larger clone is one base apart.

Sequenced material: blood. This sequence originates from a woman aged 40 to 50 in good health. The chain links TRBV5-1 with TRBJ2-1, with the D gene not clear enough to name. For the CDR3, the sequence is CASSSEYNEQFF. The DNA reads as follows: TGCGCCAGCAGCTCGGAGTACAATGAGCAGTTCTTC.